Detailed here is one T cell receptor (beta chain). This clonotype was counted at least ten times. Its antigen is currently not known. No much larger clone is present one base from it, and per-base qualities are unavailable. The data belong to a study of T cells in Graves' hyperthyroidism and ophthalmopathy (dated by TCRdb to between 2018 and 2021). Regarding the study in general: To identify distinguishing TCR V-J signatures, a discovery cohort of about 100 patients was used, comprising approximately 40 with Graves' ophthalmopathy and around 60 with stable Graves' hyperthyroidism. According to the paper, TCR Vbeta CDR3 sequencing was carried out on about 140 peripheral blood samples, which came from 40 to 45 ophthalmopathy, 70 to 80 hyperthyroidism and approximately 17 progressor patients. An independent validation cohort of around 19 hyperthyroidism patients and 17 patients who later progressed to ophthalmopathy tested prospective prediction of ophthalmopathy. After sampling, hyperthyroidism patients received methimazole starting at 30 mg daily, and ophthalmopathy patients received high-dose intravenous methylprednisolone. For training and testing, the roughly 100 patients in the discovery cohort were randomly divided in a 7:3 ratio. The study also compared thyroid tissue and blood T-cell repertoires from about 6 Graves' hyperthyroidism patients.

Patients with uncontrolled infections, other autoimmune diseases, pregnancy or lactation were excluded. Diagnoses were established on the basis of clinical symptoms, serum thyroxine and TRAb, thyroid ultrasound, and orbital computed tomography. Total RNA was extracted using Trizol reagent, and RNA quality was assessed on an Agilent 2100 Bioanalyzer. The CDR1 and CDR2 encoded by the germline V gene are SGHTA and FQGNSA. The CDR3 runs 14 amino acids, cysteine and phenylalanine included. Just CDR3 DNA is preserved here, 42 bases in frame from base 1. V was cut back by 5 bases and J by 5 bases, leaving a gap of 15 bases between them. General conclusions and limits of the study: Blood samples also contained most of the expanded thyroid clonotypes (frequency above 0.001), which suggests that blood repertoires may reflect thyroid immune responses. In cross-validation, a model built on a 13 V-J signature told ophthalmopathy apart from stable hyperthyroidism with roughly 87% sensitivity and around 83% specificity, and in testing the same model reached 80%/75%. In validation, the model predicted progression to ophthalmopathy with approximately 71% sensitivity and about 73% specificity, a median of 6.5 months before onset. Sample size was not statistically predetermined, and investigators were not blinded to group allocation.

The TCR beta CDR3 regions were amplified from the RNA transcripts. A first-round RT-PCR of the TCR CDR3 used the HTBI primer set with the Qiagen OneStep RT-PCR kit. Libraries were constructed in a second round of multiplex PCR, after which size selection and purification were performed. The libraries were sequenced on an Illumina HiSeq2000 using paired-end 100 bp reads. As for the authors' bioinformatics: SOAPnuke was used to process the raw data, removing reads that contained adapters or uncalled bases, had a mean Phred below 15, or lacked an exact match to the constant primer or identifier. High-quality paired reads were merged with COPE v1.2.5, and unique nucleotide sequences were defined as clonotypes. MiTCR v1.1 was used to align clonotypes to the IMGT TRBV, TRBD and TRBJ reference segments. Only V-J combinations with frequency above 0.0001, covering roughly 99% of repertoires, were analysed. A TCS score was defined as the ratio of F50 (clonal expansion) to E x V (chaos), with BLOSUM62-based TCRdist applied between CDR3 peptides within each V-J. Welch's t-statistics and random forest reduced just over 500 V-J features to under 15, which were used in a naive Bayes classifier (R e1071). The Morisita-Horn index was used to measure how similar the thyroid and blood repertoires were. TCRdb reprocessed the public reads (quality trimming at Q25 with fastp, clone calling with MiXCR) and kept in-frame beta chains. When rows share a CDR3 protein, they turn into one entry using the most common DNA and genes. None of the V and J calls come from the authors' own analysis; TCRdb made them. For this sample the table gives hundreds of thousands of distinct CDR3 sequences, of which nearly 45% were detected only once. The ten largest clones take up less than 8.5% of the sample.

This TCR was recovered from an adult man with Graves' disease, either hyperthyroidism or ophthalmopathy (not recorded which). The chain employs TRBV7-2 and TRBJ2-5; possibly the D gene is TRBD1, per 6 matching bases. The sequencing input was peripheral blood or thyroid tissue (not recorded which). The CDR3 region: CASSGDKGPETQYF. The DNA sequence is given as TGTGCCAGCAGCGGGGACAAGGGGCCGGAGACCCAGTACTTC.